Shown below are 2 T cell receptor beta chains from a single sample sequenced in a study of blood T cell repertoires in COVID-19. Measured with immunoSEQ multiplex PCR; TCRdb has only the in-frame clones, and not every one. The table records more than 100,000 clones, 84% of them present only once. Sequencing was carried out using peripheral blood. The receptor set was obtained from a man between 60 and 70 years old with acute or convalescent COVID-19.

V gene TRBV19 combines with J gene TRBJ2-3; 8 nucleotides agree with TRBD2. Germline trimming cut 9 bases from V and 2 bases from J; bases unmatched to any gene: 7. The CDR3 totals 14 residues. Germline V lookup: CDR1 LNHDA, CDR2 SQIVND (reference sequence). DNA for the CDR3: TGTGCCAGCCGGACGGGGGGGGACACAGATACGCAGTATTTT. It is translated as CASRTGGDTDTQYF.

The count of this clone is one. This chain connects TRBV7-2 to TRBJ1-4; 7 bases map to TRBD1. Germline V gene data show CDR1 as SGHTA and CDR2 as FQGNSA. This CDR3 is 17 amino acids long. V lost 4 bases and J lost 8; bases outside the gene matches: 16. The CDR3 spells CASSSQRVRGLGEKLFF. The CDR3 region has the DNA TGTGCCAGCAGCTCCCAACGCGTTAGGGGGCTCGGGGAAAAACTGTTTTTT.